These 21 T cell receptor beta chains share one sample of origin, sequenced in a study of blood T cell repertoires in COVID-19. The data were produced by immunoSEQ multiplex PCR, yet TCRdb's version contains in-frame clones alone and is incomplete. The profile shows 150,000 to 200,000 clones, less than 90% of them singletons. Sequencing was performed on peripheral blood. All receptors come from a woman in her sixties or seventies with COVID-19, enrolled during active disease.

The chain combines TRBV19 with TRBJ1-1, with 7 positions matching TRBD1. Germline lookup yields CDR1 LNHDA and CDR2 SQIVND (reference sequence). Trimming at V came to 6 bases and at J to 0 bases, leaving 7 bases not matched to a gene. The CDR3 extends over 15 amino acids. CDR3 sequence (DNA): TGTGCCAGTAGGCCTCCGGGGACAGTGAACACTGAAGCTTTCTTT. This gives the protein CASRPPGTVNTEAFF.

The V call is TRBV28, the J call TRBJ1-2; 7 nucleotides match TRBD1. The V and J ends lost 3 bases and 3 bases, in that order; junction bases with no gene match: 10. This CDR3 region has 16 residues. Germline CDR1 reads MDHEN; CDR2 reads SYDVKM. CDR3 DNA: TGTGCCAGCAGTTTCTTACAGGGGACGAACGACTATGGCTACACCTTC. Its translation: CASSFLQGTNDYGYTF.

The gene calls are TRBV4-1 and TRBJ1-1; 10 nucleotides line up with TRBD1. Looked up from germline, CDR1 is MGHRA and CDR2 is YSYEKL. With 4 bases clipped from V and 4 bases from J, the junction kept 15 bases outside the gene matches. CDR3 length: 18 amino acids. The CDR3 is CASSLFPGQGTRSTEAFF. The CDR3 DNA is TGCGCCAGCAGCCTATTCCCGGGACAGGGGACAAGGAGCACTGAAGCTTTCTTT.

The V and J genes are TRBV5-1 and TRBJ2-2; 8 nucleotides match TRBD2. CDR1 is SGHRS and CDR2 is YFSETQ in the germline V gene. CDR3 size: 15 residues. V dropped 4 bases and J dropped 3; count of bases not matched to a gene: 5. In nucleotides, the CDR3 is TGCGCCAGCAGCCCCGGGACTAGTGACACCGGGGAGCTGTTTTTT. Its translation is CASSPGTSDTGELFF. The whole variable domain, remainder taken from reference TRBV5-1 and TRBJ2-2, is KAGVTQTPRYLIKTRGQQVTLSCSPISGHRSVSWYQQTPGQGLQFLFEYFSETQRNKGNFPGRFSGRQFSNSRSEMNVSTLELGDSALYLCASSPGTSDTGELFFGEGSRLTVL.

The genes are TRBV18 and TRBJ2-1; 8 bases are shared with TRBD1. Germline V gives CDR1 KGHSH, CDR2 LQKENI. The CDR3 has 14 amino acids. J was trimmed by 8 bases and V by 1 base; bases with no gene match: 4. The CDR3 DNA reads as TGTGCCAGCTCACCACGGACAGGGCGATATGAGCAGTTCTTC. Its translation is CASSPRTGRYEQFF.

This clone showed up just once. The CDR3 here is CASSRGGAGNQPQHF. The CDR3 DNA reads as TGTGCCAGCAGCAGAGGGGGCGCGGGCAATCAGCCCCAGCATTTT. The chain uses TRBV9 and TRBJ1-5; 7 bases line up with TRBD1. Germline trimming cut 4 bases from V and 2 bases from J; bases unmatched to any gene: 6. Germline-derived CDR1 and CDR2 are SGDLS and YYNGEE. This CDR3 region has 15 residues.

This chain joins TRBV19 and TRBJ2-1; the D gene is possibly TRBD1 (5 bases). Germline CDR1 reads LNHDA; CDR2 reads SQIVND (reference sequence). This CDR3 has 15 residues. V was clipped by 3 bases and J by 6 bases, with 15 bases between them. DNA of the CDR3: TGTGCCAGTAGTATTAAAGGGCCAGGGTCCAATGAGCAGTTCTTC. Protein product: CASSIKGPGSNEQFF.

Here the CDR3 DNA reads TGTGCCAGCAGTTACTCCATTAACTATGGCTACACCTTC. Residues: CASSYSINYGYTF. The chain combines TRBV6-5 with TRBJ1-2; D call uncertain. V gave up 0 bases and J gave up 1 base, with 3 bases separating them. Germline loops: CDR1 MNHEY, CDR2 SVGAGI. The CDR3 contains 13 residues.

The CDR3 region is CSVAGLAGVGEQYF. DNA for the CDR3: TGCAGCGTTGCCGGACTAGCGGGAGTAGGAGAGCAGTACTTC. The chain carries TRBV29-1 and TRBJ2-7; 13 bases map to TRBD2. Germline values: CDR1 SQVTM, CDR2 ANQGSEA. The length of the CDR3 is 14 residues. Trimming at V came to 4 bases and at J to 7 bases, leaving 7 bases not matched to a gene.

J is TRBJ2-6 and V is TRBV27; TRBD1 aligns across 7 bases. The CDR3 is made up of 15 amino acids. CDR1 is MNHEY and CDR2 is SMNVEV in the germline V gene (reference sequence). The ends lost 5 bases at V and 3 bases at J; junction bases unmatched: 4. The CDR3 DNA is TGTGCCAGCAGTCCAGACAGGGTTGGGGCCAACGTCCTGACTTTC. Its protein product is CASSPDRVGANVLTF.

The rearrangement links TRBV4-3 to TRBJ1-6; perhaps TRBD1 as D (6 bases). CDR3 length equals 14 residues. Germline values: CDR1 LGHNA, CDR2 YSLEER. V lost 4 bases and J lost 9, with 13 bases in between. CDR3 nucleotides: TGCGCCAGCAGCCTCGCGGGGGGGCTTTCACCCCTCCACTTT. It codes for CASSLAGGLSPLHF.

The chain employs TRBV27 and TRBJ2-1, with 10 bases identical to TRBD1. CDR3 length equals 14 residues. Germline values: CDR1 MNHEY, CDR2 SMNVEV (reference sequence). The ends lost 5 bases at V and 7 bases at J; junction bases unmatched: 5. In nucleotides, the CDR3 is TGTGCCAGCAGTCCCCGGACAGGGGGAAATGAGCAGTTCTTC. This codes for CASSPRTGGNEQFF.

The V gene is TRBV28, the J gene TRBJ2-2; 14 bases align to TRBD2. Losses at the gene ends were 6 bases for V and 6 bases for J; bases not matched to a gene: 6. CDR1 is MDHEN, CDR2 SYDVKM, per germline. This CDR3 is 16 amino acids long. The CDR3 nucleotides are TGTGCCAGCAGAAGACTAGCGGGAGGGGTATCCGGGGAGCTGTTTTTT. Its protein is CASRRLAGGVSGELFF.

This chain joins TRBV15 and TRBJ1-1; maybe TRBD1 (6 bases). Trimming left V 8 bases short and J 0 bases short, with 19 bases between. There are 16 residues in the CDR3. The germline V gene has CDR1 LNHNV and CDR2 YYDKDF (reference sequence). The CDR3 is CATSDLFQGLNTEAFF. The CDR3 DNA follows: TGTGCCACCTCGGATCTGTTTCAGGGGTTGAACACTGAAGCTTTCTTT.

In its sample, this clone was seen a few times. The gene calls are TRBV5-1 and TRBJ2-1; 9 nucleotides agree with TRBD2. V dropped 4 bases and J dropped 7; count of bases not matched to a gene: 6. The CDR3 extends over 14 amino acids. Looked up from germline, CDR1 is SGHRS and CDR2 is YFSETQ. The CDR3 protein is CASSDGLARNEQFF. The DNA of the CDR3 is TGCGCCAGCAGCGATGGACTAGCGAGGAATGAGCAGTTCTTC.

This chain joins TRBV7-9 and TRBJ1-2; 7 positions agree with TRBD1. Losses at the gene ends were 5 bases for V and 9 bases for J; bases not matched to a gene: 12. Germline V gene lookup returns CDR1 SEHNR and CDR2 FQNEAQ (reference sequence). CDR3 length equals 14 residues. The CDR3 reads CASSLTTGAGSYTF. CDR3 coding DNA: TGTGCCAGCAGCCTAACTACAGGGGCCGGTAGCTACACCTTC.

The sample holds a few counts of this clone. The chain carries TRBV11-2 and TRBJ2-7, with 10 bases matching TRBD1. Trimming took 6 bases from V and 3 from J; bases not matched to a gene: 5. The germline V gene encodes CDR1 SGHAT and CDR2 FQNNGV. This CDR3 spans 14 amino acids. CDR3 sequence: CASRQRTGGYEQYF. The DNA for the CDR3 is TGTGCCAGCAGACAACGGACAGGGGGCTACGAGCAGTACTTC.

This clone was found a few times. V usage is TRBV6-5 and J usage is TRBJ1-2; 9 bases map to TRBD1. Trimming removed 5 bases from V and 4 bases from J; junction bases left unmatched: 5. The CDR3 contains 14 residues. Per germline, CDR1 MNHEY and CDR2 SVGAGI. The CDR3 protein is CASSPPGQGYGYTF. CDR3 bases: TGTGCCAGCAGTCCACCGGGACAGGGCTATGGCTACACCTTC.

This chain connects TRBV15 to TRBJ1-6; D is perhaps TRBD1 (5 bases). Deletions cut 3 bases from V and 6 bases from J, with 15 bases between. Germline CDR1 and CDR2: LNHNV and YYDKDF (reference sequence). This CDR3 has 16 amino acids. The chain's CDR3 is CATSRDRRVGNSPLHF. In DNA, the CDR3 is TGTGCCACCAGCAGGGACCGCAGGGTCGGTAATTCACCCCTCCACTTT.

The V call is TRBV9, the J call TRBJ1-4; no definite D call. The CDR3 covers 14 residues. Germline loops: CDR1 SGDLS, CDR2 YYNGEE. V gave up 0 bases and J gave up 6 bases, with 9 bases separating them. CDR3 nucleotides: TGTGCCAGCAGCGTAGGCGATTGGTATGAAAAACTGTTTTTT. Its translation is CASSVGDWYEKLFF. The whole variable domain, remainder taken from reference TRBV9 and TRBJ1-4, is DSGVTQTPKHLITATGQRVTLRCSPRSGDLSVYWYQQSLDQGLQFLIQYYNGEERAKGNILERFSAQQFPDLHSELNLSSLELGDSALYFCASSVGDWYEKLFFGSGTQLSVL.

This clone was recorded a few times. The chain is built from TRBV6-2 or TRBV6-3 and TRBJ2-7; D not resolved. V was pared by 5 bases and J by 0 bases, with 20 bases between. The CDR3 sequence is 17 residues long. Per germline, CDR1 MNHEY and CDR2 SVGEGT. CDR3 amino acids: CASSPASGERSSYEQYF. The CDR3 bases are TGTGCCAGCAGTCCAGCCTCTGGAGAAAGGAGCTCCTACGAGCAGTACTTC.